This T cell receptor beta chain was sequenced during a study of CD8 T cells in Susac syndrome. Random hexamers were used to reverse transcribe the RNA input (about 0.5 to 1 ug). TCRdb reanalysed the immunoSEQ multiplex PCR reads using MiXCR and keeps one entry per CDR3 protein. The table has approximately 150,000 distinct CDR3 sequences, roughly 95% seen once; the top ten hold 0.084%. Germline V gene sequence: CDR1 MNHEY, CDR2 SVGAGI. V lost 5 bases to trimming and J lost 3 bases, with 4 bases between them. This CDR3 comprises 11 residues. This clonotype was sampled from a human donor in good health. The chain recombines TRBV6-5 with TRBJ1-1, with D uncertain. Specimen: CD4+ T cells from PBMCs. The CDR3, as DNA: TGTGCCAGCAGTAGGGACACTGAAGCTTTCTTT. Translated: CASSRDTEAFF.